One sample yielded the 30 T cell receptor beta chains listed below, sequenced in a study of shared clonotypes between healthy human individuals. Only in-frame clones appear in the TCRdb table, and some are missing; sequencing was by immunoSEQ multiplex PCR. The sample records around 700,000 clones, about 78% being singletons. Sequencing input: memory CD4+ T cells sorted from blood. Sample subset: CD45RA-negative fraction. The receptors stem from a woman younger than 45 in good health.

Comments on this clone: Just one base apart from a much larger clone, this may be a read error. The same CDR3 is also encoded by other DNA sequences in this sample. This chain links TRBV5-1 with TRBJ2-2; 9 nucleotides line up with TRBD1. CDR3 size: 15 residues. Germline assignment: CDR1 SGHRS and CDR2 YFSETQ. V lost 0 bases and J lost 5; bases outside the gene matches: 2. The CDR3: CASSLGDRDTGELFF. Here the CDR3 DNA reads TGCGCCAGCAGCTTGGGGGACAGGGATACCGGGGAGCTGTTTTTT. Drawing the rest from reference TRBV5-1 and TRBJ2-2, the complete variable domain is KAGVTQTPRYLIKTRGQQVTLSCSPISGHRSVSWYQQTPGQGLQFLFEYFSETQRNKGNFPGRFSGRQFSNSRSEMNVSTLELGDSALYLCASSLGDRDTGELFFGEGSRLTVL.

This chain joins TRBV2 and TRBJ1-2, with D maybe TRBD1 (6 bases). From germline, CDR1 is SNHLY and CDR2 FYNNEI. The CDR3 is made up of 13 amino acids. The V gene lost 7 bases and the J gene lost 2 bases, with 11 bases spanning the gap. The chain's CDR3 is CASMQGTNYGYTF. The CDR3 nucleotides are TGTGCCAGCATGCAGGGGACGAACTATGGCTACACCTTC.

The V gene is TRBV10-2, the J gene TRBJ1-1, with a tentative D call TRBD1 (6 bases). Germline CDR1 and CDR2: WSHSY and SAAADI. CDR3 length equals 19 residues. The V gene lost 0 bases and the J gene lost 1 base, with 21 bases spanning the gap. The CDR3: CASSESRRRGLGGNTEAFF. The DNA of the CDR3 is TGCGCCAGCAGTGAGTCGAGGCGCCGGGGGCTAGGAGGGAACACTGAAGCTTTCTTT.

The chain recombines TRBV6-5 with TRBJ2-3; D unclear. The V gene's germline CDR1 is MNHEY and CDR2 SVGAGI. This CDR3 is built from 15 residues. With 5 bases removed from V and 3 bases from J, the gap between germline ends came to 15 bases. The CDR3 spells CASSPLSVITDTQYF. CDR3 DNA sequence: TGTGCCAGCAGTCCCCTATCAGTCATAACAGATACGCAGTATTTT.

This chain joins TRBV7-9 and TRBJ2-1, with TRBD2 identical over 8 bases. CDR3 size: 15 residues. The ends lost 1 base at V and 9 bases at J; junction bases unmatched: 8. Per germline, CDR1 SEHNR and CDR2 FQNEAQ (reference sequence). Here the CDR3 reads CASSLGAGGGSEQFF. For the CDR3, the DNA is TGTGCCAGCAGCTTAGGGGCGGGAGGAGGAAGTGAGCAGTTCTTC.

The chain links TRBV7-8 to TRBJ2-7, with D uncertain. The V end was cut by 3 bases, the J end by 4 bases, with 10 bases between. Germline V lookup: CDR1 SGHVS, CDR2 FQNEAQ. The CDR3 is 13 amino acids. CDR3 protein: CASSFRGTYEQYF. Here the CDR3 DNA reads TGTGCCAGCAGCTTTCGCGGCACTTACGAGCAGTACTTC.

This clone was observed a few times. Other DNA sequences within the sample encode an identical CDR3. The CDR3 DNA sequence: TGCGCCAGCAGCTTGGCCAGCGGGAGCTACAATGAGCAGTTCTTC. This translates into CASSLASGSYNEQFF. The J gene is TRBJ2-1, the V gene TRBV5-1, with 8 bases aligning to TRBD2. With V trimmed by 0 bases and J by 3 bases, 2 bases remained unmatched. The CDR3 has 15 residues. Germline CDR1 reads SGHRS; CDR2 reads YFSETQ.

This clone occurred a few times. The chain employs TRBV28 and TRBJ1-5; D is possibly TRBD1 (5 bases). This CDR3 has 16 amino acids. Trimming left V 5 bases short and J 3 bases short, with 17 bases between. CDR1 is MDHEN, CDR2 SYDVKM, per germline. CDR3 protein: CASSGGTATDNQPQHF. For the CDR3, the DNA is TGTGCCAGCAGTGGGGGGACGGCAACGGACAATCAGCCCCAGCATTTT.

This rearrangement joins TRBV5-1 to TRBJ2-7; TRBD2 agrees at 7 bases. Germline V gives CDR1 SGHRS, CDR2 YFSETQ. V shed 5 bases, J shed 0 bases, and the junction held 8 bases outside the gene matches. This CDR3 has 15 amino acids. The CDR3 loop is CASRPILAASYEQYF. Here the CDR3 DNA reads TGCGCCAGCAGACCCATCCTAGCGGCCTCCTACGAGCAGTACTTC.

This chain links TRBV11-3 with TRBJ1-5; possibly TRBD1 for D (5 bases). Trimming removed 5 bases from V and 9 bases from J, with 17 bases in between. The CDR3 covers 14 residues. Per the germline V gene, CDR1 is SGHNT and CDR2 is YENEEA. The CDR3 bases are TGTGCCAGCAGCCACCTCGGGGCGCGAGGGCCCCAGCATTTT. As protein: CASSHLGARGPQHF.

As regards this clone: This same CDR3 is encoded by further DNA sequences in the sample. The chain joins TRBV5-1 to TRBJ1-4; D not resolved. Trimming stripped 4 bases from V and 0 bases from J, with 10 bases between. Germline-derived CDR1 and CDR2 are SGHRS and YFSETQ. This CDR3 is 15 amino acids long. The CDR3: CASSPSTATNEKLFF. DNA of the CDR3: TGCGCCAGCAGCCCCTCTACTGCAACTAATGAAAAACTGTTTTTT.

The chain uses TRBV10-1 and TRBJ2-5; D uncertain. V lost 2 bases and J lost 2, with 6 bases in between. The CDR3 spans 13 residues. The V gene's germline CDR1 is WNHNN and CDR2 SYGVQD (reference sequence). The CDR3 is CASSEGGQETQYF. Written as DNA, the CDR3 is TGCGCCAGCAGTGAGGGCGGTCAAGAGACCCAGTACTTC.

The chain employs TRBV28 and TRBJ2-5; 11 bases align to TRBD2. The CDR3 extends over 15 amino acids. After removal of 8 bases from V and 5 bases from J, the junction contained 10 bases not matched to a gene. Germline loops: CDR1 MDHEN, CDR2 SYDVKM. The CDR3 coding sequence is TGTGCCAGCGCCGGGACTAGCGGAGCAGGGGAGACCCAGTACTTC. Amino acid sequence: CASAGTSGAGETQYF.

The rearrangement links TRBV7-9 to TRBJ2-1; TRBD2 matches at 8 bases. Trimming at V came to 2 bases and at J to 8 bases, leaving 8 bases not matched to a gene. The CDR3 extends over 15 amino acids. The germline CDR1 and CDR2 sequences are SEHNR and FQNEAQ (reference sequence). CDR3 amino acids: CASSLIAGRYDEQFF. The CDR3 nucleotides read TGTGCCAGCAGCTTAATAGCGGGGCGTTACGATGAGCAGTTCTTC.

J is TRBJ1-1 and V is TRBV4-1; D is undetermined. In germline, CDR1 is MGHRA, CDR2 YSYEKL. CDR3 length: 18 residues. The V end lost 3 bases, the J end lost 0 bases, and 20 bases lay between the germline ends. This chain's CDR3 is CASSHPVYGRRMNTEAFF. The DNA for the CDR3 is TGCGCCAGCAGCCACCCGGTGTACGGGAGACGGATGAACACTGAAGCTTTCTTT.

This chain's CDR3 is CASDRGFNQPQHF. The CDR3 bases are TGTGCCAGTGATAGGGGGTTCAATCAGCCCCAGCATTTT. The chain recombines TRBV19 with TRBJ1-5; TRBD1 might be the D (6 bases). Germline V CDR1 and CDR2: LNHDA, SQIVND (reference sequence). This CDR3 spans 13 amino acids. Deletions cut 8 bases from V and 3 bases from J, with 11 bases between.

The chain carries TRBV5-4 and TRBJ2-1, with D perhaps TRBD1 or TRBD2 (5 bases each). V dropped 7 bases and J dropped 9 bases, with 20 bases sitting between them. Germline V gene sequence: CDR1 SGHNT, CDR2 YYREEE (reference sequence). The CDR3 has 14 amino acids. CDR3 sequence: CASYFWGSMGEQFF. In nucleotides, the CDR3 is TGTGCCAGCTACTTCTGGGGGAGCATGGGTGAGCAGTTCTTC.

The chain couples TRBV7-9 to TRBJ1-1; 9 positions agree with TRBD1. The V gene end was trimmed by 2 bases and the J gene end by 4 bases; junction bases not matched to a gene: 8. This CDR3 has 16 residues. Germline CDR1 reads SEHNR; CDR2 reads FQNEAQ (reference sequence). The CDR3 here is CASSLYRTGVSTEAFF. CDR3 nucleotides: TGTGCCAGCAGCTTATACAGGACAGGGGTAAGCACTGAAGCTTTCTTT.

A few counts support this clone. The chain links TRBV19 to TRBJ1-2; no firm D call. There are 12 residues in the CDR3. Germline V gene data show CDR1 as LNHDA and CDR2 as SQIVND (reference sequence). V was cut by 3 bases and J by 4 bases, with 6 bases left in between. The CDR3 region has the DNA TGTGCCAGTAGTATGTCAGTCTATGGCTACACCTTC. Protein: CASSMSVYGYTF.

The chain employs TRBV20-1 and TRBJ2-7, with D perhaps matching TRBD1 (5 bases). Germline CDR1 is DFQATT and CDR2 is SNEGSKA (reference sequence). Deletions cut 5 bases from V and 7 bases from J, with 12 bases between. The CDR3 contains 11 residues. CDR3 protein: CSAPGADEQYF. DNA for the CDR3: TGCAGTGCTCCTGGGGCAGATGAGCAGTACTTC.

CDR3 loop: CASSPKQGPSGGYTF. In DNA, the CDR3 is TGTGCCAGCAGCCCCAAACAGGGCCCGTCGGGTGGCTACACCTTC. This chain uses TRBV7-9 with TRBJ1-2; D may be TRBD1 (6 bases). V lost 5 bases and J lost 7, with 20 bases in between. Germline-derived CDR1 and CDR2 are SEHNR and FQNEAQ (reference sequence). The CDR3 extends over 15 amino acids.

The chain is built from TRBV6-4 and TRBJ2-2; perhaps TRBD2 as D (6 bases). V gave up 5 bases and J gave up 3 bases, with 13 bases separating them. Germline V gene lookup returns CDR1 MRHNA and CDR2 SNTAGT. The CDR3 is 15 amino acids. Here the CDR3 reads CASSPGLWDTGELFF. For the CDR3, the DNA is TGTGCCAGCAGTCCTGGACTATGGGACACCGGGGAGCTGTTTTTT.

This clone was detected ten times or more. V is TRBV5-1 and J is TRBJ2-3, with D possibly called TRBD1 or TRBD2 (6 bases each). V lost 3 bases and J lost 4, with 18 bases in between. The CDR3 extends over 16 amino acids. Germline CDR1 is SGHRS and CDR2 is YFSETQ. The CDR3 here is CASSWELASGADTQYF. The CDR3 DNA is TGCGCCAGCAGCTGGGAACTAGCTTCAGGGGCAGATACGCAGTATTTT. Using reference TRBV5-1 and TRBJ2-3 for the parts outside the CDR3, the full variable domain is KAGVTQTPRYLIKTRGQQVTLSCSPISGHRSVSWYQQTPGQGLQFLFEYFSETQRNKGNFPGRFSGRQFSNSRSEMNVSTLELGDSALYLCASSWELASGADTQYFGPGTRLTVL.

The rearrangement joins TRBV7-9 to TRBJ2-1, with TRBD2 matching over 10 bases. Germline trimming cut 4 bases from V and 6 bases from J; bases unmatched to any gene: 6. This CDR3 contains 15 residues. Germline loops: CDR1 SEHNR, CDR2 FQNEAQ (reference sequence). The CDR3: CASSSPGLAINEQFF. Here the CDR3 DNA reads TGTGCCAGCAGCTCCCCGGGACTAGCGATCAATGAGCAGTTCTTC.

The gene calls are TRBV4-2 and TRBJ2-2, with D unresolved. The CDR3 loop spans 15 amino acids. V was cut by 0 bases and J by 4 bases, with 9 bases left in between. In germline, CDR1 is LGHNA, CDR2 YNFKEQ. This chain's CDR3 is CASSQEGPRTGELFF. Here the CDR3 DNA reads TGTGCCAGCAGCCAAGAGGGCCCCCGCACCGGGGAGCTGTTTTTT.

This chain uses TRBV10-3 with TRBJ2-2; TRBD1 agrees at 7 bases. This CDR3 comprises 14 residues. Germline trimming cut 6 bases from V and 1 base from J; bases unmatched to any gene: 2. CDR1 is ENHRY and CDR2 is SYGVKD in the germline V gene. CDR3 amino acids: CAIRNRGNTGELFF. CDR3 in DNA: TGTGCCATCAGGAACAGGGGGAACACCGGGGAGCTGTTTTTT.

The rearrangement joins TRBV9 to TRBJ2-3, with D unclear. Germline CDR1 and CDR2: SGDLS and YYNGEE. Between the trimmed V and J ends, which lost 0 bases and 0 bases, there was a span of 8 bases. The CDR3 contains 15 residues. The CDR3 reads CASSVGPHSTDTQYF. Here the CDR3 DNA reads TGTGCCAGCAGCGTAGGCCCCCATAGCACAGATACGCAGTATTTT.

The CDR3 protein is CASSKALGREGLYNEQFF. CDR3 DNA: TGTGCCAGCAGCAAAGCGCTCGGGCGGGAGGGCCTATATAATGAGCAGTTCTTC. The chain recombines TRBV21-1 with TRBJ2-1; the listed D gene, TRBD2, was not tested against the DNA. TRBV21-1 is flagged as a pseudogene. The CDR3 runs 18 residues.

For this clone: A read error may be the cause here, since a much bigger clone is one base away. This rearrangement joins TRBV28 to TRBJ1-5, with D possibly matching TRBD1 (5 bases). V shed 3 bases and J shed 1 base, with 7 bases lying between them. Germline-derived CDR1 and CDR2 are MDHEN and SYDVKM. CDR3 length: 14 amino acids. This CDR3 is CASSFGGSNQPQHF. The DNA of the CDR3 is TGTGCCAGCAGTTTCGGGGGAAGCAATCAGCCCCAGCATTTT.

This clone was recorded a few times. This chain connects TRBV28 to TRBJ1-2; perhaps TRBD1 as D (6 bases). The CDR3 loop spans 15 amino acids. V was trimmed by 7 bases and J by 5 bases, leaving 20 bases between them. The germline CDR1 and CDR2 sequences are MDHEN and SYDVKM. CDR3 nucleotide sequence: TGTGCCAGCACTGTGACAGGCGGACGAGTGTATGGCTACACCTTC. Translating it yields CASTVTGGRVYGYTF.